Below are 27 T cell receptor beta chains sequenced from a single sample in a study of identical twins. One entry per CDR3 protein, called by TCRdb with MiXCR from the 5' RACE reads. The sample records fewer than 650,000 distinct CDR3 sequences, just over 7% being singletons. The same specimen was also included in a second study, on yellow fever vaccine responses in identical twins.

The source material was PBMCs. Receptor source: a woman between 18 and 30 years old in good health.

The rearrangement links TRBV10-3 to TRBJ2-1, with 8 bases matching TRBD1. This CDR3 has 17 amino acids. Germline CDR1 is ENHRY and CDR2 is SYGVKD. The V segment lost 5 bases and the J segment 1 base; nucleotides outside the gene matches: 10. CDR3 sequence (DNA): TGTGCCATCAGTACCCATGACAGGGGTAGGTCCTACAATGAGCAGTTCTTC. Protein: CAISTHDRGRSYNEQFF.

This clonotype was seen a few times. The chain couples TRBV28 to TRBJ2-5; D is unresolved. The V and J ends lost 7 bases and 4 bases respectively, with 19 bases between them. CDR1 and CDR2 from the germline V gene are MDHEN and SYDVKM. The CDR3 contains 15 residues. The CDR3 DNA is TGTGCCAGCACTCTGGGCAGAAGGAAGGGAGAGACCCAGTACTTC. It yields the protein CASTLGRRKGETQYF.

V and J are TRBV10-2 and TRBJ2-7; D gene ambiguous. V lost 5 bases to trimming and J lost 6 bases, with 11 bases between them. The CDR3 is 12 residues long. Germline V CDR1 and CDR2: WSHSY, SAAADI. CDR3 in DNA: TGCGCCAGCAGTCCGGACGGAATCGAGCAGTACGTC. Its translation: CASSPDGIEQYV.

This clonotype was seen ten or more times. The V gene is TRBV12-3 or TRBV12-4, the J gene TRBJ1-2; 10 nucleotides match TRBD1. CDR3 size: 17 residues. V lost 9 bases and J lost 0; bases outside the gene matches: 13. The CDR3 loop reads CASTPGQGRSSNYGYTF. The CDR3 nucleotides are TGTGCCAGTACTCCGGGACAGGGGCGATCTTCTAACTATGGCTACACCTTC.

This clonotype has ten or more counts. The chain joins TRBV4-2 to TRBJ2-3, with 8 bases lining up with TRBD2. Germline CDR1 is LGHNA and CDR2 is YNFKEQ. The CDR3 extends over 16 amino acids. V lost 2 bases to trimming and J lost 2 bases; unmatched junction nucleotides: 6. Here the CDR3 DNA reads TGTGCCAGCAGCCAAACGGGGGGGCTGAACACAGATACGCAGTATTTT. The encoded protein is CASSQTGGLNTDTQYF.

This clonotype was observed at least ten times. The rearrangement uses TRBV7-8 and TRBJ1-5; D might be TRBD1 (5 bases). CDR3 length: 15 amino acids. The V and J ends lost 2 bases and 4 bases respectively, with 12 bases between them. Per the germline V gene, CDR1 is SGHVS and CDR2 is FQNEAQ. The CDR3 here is CASSLFRGRNQPQHF. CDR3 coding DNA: TGTGCCAGCAGCTTATTCCGGGGACGGAATCAGCCCCAGCATTTT. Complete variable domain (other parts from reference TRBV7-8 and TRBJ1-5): GAGVSQSPRYKVAKRGQDVALRCDPISGHVSLFWYQQALGQGPEFLTYFQNEAQLDKSGLPSDRFFAERPEGSVSTLKIQRTQQEDSAVYLCASSLFRGRNQPQHFGDGTRLSIL.

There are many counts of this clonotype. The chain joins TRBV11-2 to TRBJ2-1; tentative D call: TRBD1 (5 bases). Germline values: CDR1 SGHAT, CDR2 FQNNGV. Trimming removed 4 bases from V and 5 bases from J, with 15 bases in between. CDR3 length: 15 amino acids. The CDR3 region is CASSSRGRTNNEQFF. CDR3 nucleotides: TGTGCCAGCAGCTCTAGAGGACGGACAAACAATGAGCAGTTCTTC.

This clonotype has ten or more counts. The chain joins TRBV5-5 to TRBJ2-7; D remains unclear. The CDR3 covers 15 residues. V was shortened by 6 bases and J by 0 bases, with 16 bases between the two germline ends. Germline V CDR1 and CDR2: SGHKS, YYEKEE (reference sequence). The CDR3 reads CASNQGGALSYEQYF. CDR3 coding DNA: TGTGCCAGCAACCAAGGCGGAGCACTCTCCTACGAGCAGTACTTC.

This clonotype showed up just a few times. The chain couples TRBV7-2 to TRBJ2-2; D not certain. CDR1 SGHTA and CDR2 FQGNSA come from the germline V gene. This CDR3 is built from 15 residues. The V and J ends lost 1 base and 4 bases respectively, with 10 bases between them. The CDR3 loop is CASSLDPASTGELFF. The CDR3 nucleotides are TGTGCCAGCAGCTTAGATCCAGCGAGCACCGGGGAGCTGTTTTTT.

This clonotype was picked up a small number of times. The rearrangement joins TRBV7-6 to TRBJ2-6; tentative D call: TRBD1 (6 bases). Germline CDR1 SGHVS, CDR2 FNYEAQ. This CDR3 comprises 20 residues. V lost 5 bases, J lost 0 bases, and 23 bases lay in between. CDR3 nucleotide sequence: TGTGCCAGCAGCCTATCGACAGGCCCGAACCTTAGCTCTGGGGCCAACGTCCTGACTTTC. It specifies CASSLSTGPNLSSGANVLTF.

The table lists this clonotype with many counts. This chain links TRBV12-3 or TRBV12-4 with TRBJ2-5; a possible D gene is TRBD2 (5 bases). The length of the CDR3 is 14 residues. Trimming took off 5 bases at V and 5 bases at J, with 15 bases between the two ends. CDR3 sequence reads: CASSLKLGAETQYF. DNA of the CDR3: TGTGCCAGCAGTCTCAAACTGGGAGCGGAGACCCAGTACTTC.

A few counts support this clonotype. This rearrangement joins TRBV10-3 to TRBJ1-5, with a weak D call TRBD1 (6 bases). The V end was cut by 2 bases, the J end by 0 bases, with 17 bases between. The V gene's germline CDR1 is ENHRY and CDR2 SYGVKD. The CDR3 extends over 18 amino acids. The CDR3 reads CAISEGTGLGFSNQPQHF. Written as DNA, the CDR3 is TGTGCCATCAGTGAGGGAACAGGGCTTGGGTTTAGCAATCAGCCCCAGCATTTT.

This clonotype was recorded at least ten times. The CDR3, as DNA: TGTGCCAGCAGCCAAGGAAAGGAATTCGTAGCTTTCTTT. Its protein product is CASSQGKEFVAFF. The chain couples TRBV3-1 to TRBJ1-1; D is unresolved. This CDR3 region has 13 residues. Trimming took off 1 base at V and 10 bases at J, with 13 bases between the two ends. Germline CDR1 is LGHDT and CDR2 is YNNKEL (reference sequence).

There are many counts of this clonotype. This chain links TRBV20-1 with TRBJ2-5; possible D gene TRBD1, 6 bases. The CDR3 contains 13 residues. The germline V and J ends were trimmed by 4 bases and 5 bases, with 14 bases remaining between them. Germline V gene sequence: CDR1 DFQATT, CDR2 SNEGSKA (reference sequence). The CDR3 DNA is TGCAGTGCTACCCGGACAGTAGGGGAGACCCAGTACTTC. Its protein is CSATRTVGETQYF.

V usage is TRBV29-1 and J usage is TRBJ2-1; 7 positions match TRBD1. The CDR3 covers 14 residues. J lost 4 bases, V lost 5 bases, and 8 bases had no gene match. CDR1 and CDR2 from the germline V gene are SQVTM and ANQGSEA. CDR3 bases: TGCAGCGTTTCCGGGACAGAAGGTTACAATGAGCAGTTCTTC. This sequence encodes CSVSGTEGYNEQFF.

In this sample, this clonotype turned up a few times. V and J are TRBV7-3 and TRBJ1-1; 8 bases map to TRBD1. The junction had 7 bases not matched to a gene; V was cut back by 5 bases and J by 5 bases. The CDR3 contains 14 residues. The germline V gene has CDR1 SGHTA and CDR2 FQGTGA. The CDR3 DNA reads TGTGCCAGCAGCACCGGGACAGGTTTTACTGAAGCTTTCTTT. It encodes CASSTGTGFTEAFF.

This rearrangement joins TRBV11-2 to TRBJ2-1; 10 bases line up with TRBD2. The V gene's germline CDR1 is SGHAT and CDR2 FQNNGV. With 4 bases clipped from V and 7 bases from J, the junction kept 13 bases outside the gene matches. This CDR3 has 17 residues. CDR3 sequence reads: CASSSILSAGGGNEQFF. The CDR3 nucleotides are TGTGCCAGCAGCTCGATCCTATCAGCGGGAGGGGGAAATGAGCAGTTCTTC.

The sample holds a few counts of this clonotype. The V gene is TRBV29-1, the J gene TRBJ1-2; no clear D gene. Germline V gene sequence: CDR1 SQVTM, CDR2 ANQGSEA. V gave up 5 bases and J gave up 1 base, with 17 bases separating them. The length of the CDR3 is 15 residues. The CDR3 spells CSVPDDNPFNYGYTF. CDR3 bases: TGCAGCGTTCCCGATGACAATCCTTTTAACTATGGCTACACCTTC.

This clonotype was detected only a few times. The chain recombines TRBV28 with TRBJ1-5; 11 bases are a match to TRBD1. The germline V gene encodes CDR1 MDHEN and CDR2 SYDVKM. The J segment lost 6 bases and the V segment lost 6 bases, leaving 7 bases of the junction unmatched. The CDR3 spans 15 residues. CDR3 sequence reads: CASSPGTGGSQPQHF. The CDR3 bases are TGTGCCAGCAGCCCCGGGACAGGGGGATCTCAGCCCCAGCATTTT.

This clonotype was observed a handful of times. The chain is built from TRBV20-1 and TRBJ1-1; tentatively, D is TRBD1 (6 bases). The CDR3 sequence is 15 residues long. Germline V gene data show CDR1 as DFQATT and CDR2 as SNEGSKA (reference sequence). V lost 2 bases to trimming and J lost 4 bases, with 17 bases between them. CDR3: CSARFPEGVGTEAFF. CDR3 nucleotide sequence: TGCAGTGCTAGATTCCCCGAGGGGGTTGGCACTGAAGCTTTCTTT.

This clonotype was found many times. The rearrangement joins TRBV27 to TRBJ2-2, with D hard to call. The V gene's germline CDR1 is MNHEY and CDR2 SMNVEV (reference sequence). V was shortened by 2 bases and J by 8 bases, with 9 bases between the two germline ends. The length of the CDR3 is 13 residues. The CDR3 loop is CASSLRLAGELFF. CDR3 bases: TGTGCCAGCAGTTTACGACTCGCGGGGGAGCTGTTTTTT.

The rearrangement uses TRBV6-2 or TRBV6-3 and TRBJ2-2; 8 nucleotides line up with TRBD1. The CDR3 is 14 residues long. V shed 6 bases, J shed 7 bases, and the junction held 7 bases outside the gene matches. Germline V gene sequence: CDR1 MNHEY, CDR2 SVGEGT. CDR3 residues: CASRRDRRVGELFF. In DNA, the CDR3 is TGTGCCAGCAGAAGGGACAGGAGGGTCGGGGAGCTGTTTTTT.

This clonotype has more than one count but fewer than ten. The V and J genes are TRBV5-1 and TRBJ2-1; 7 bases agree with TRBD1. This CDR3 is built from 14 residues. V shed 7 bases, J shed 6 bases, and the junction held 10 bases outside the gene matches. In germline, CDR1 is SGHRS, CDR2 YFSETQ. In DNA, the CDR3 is TGCGCCAGCGGGGCGAGACAGGGTCGCAATGAGCAGTTCTTC. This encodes CASGARQGRNEQFF.

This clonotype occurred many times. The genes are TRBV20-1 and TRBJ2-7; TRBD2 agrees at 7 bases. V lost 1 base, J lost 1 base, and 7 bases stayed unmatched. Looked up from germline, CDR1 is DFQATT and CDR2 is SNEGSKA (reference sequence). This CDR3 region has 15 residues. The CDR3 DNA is TGCAGTGCTAGAGGGGAACGGGAGGCTTCCTACGAGCAGTACTTC. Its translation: CSARGEREASYEQYF.

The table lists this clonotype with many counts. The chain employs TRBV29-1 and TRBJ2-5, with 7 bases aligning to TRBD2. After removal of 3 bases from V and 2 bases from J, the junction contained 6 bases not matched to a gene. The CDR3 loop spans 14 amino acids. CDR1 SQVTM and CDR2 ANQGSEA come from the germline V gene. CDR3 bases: TGCAGCGTTGAGGGAGGGGCTGGTCAAGAGACCCAGTACTTC. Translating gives CSVEGGAGQETQYF.

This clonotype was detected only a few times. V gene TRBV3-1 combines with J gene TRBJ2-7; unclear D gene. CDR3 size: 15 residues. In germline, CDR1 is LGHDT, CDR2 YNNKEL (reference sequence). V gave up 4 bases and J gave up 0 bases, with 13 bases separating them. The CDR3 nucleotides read TGTGCCAGCAGCCGGACGGGTGCTAGCTCCTACGAGCAGTACGTC. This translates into CASSRTGASSYEQYV.

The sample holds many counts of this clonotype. The CDR3 region has the DNA TGTGCCAGCAGTCCGATCGGGAACACCGGGGAGCTGTTTTTT. This codes for CASSPIGNTGELFF. This chain joins TRBV6-1 and TRBJ2-2, with D unresolved. The V end was cut by 5 bases, the J end by 1 base, with 8 bases between. Germline-derived CDR1 and CDR2 are MNHNS and SASEGT. This CDR3 is built from 14 residues.